This T cell receptor beta chain was recovered during a study of CD8+ T cells in alopecia areata. The overall study: Treatment comprised oral tofacitinib, 5 to 10 mg twice daily, in treated patients. Overall study findings and caveats: Compared with mice, patients displayed less clear TCR sharing, possibly for HLA-related reasons. More clonal than normal scalp was lesional scalp, particularly alopecia totalis/universalis.

RNA, once extracted, was reverse transcribed into cDNA for use as the sequencing template. Clones were sequenced by immunoSEQ multiplex PCR, and TCRdb holds only the in-frame ones, with some missing. The sample yields tens of thousands of clones, 96% seen once. CDR1 is LNHDA and CDR2 is SQIVND in the germline V gene (reference sequence). V was trimmed by 7 bases and J by 5 bases, leaving 21 bases between them. The CDR3 extends over 15 amino acids. Concerning this clone itself: Its antigen is currently unknown.

CD4+ and CD8+ T cells were sorted from PBMCs. The TCR was taken from a human donor with alopecia areata. The rearrangement joins TRBV19 to TRBJ2-7; D possibly corresponds to TRBD2 (6 bases). Sequenced here: CD8+ T cells sorted from blood, sampled at week 0. The CDR3 is CASTPRGGRAHEQYF. The CDR3 nucleotides are TGTGCCAGTACCCCGCGGGGAGGCAGGGCCCACGAGCAGTACTTC.